These 16 T cell receptor beta chains share one sample of origin, sequenced in a study of blood T cell repertoires in COVID-19. Generated by immunoSEQ multiplex PCR, the TCRdb table keeps only in-frame clones and is missing some. The sample yields about 260,000 clones, approximately 82% seen once. Sequencing was done on a sample of peripheral blood. The receptors originated from a woman aged 80 or older with acute or convalescent COVID-19.

The genes are TRBV6-6 and TRBJ1-4; the D gene is possibly TRBD1 (6 bases). Germline V CDR1 and CDR2: MNHNY, SVGAGI (reference sequence). This CDR3 has 14 residues. Trimming left V 11 bases short and J 0 bases short, with 13 bases between. CDR3 in amino acids: CAVSSGATNEKLFF. The CDR3 nucleotides are TGTGCCGTCTCCTCAGGGGCAACTAATGAAAAACTGTTTTTT.

The V and J genes are TRBV4-1 and TRBJ1-1, with D perhaps matching TRBD1 (6 bases). The CDR3 spans 16 residues. Deletions cut 0 bases from V and 4 bases from J, with 15 bases between. The germline V gene encodes CDR1 MGHRA and CDR2 YSYEKL. CDR3 nucleotide sequence: TGCGCCAGCAGCCAAGATAACAGGGTAGATGGCACTGAAGCTTTCTTT. Amino acids: CASSQDNRVDGTEAFF.

V is TRBV6-2 or TRBV6-3 and J is TRBJ1-5; a possible D gene is TRBD1 (5 bases). The V and J ends lost 2 bases and 2 bases respectively, with 10 bases between them. This CDR3 spans 15 amino acids. Germline V gene data show CDR1 as MNHEY and CDR2 as SVGEGT. This CDR3 is CASSYGRVGNQPQHF. The CDR3, as DNA: TGTGCCAGCAGTTACGGCAGGGTTGGCAATCAGCCCCAGCATTTT.

This chain joins TRBV18 and TRBJ1-3; D call uncertain. Germline values: CDR1 KGHSH, CDR2 LQKENI. Trimming removed 3 bases from V and 0 bases from J, with 15 bases in between. The CDR3 has 17 residues. The CDR3 sequence: CASSPNNPGSSGNTIYF. CDR3 nucleotides: TGTGCCAGCTCACCCAACAACCCCGGGTCCTCTGGAAACACCATATATTTT.

The chain is built from TRBV7-8 and TRBJ1-6; tentative D call: TRBD1 (5 bases). Between the trimmed V and J ends, which lost 5 bases and 6 bases, there was a span of 11 bases. The CDR3 consists of 14 residues. Per the germline V gene, CDR1 is SGHVS and CDR2 is FQNEAQ. The CDR3 reads CASSHRQPNSPLHF. In DNA, the CDR3 is TGTGCCAGCAGCCACAGGCAACCTAATTCACCCCTCCACTTT.

This chain links TRBV7-3 with TRBJ2-5, with 10 bases identical to TRBD1. The V gene's germline CDR1 is SGHTA and CDR2 FQGTGA. Trimming cost V 0 bases and J 7 bases; bases outside gene matches: 5. This CDR3 spans 15 amino acids. CDR3 in amino acids: CASSLTGTGEGTQYF. Here the CDR3 DNA reads TGTGCCAGCAGCTTAACGGGGACAGGGGAAGGGACCCAGTACTTC.

The genes are TRBV29-1 and TRBJ2-5, with 7 positions matching TRBD2. The germline CDR1 and CDR2 sequences are SQVTM and ANQGSEA. V lost 6 bases to trimming and J lost 1 base; unmatched junction nucleotides: 5. This CDR3 is 13 amino acids long. The DNA of the CDR3 is TGCAGCGTAACCGCGGGGGTCCAAGAGACCCAGTACTTC. Translated: CSVTAGVQETQYF.

The gene calls are TRBV3-1 (or the pseudogene TRBV3-2) and TRBJ2-7; 8 bases are shared with TRBD2. Germline V CDR1 and CDR2: LGHDT, YNNKEL (reference sequence). V lost 0 bases, J lost 7 bases, and 2 bases stayed unmatched. The CDR3 sequence is 13 residues long. The CDR3 protein is CASSQDRLAEQYF. The CDR3 region has the DNA TGTGCCAGCAGCCAAGATCGACTAGCGGAGCAGTACTTC.

In this sample, this clone turned up once. The V call is TRBV20-1, the J call TRBJ2-7; a weak D match, TRBD1 (5 bases). CDR3 length: 12 amino acids. Looked up from germline, CDR1 is DFQATT and CDR2 is SNEGSKA (reference sequence). V lost 3 bases, J lost 6 bases, and 12 bases lay in between. The CDR3 loop reads CSASLQDAEQYF. CDR3 DNA sequence: TGCAGTGCTAGTCTACAGGATGCCGAGCAGTACTTC.

The V gene is TRBV28, the J gene TRBJ1-2; D possibly corresponds to TRBD1 (5 bases). The CDR3 totals 15 residues. Trimming stripped 3 bases from V and 0 bases from J, with 11 bases between. CDR1 is MDHEN and CDR2 is SYDVKM in the germline V gene. The CDR3 protein is CASSLGGSPNYGYTF. The CDR3 DNA follows: TGTGCCAGCAGTTTGGGGGGGTCTCCTAACTATGGCTACACCTTC.

This rearrangement joins TRBV6-5 to TRBJ2-5, with D maybe TRBD1 (5 bases). CDR1 and CDR2 from the germline V gene are MNHEY and SVGAGI. V lost 6 bases and J 5 bases, leaving 16 bases between the germline ends. This CDR3 contains 14 residues. The CDR3: CASRPLAGSETQYF. Written as DNA, the CDR3 is TGTGCCAGCAGGCCCCTCGCAGGGTCGGAGACCCAGTACTTC.

This clone was picked up one time. The chain's CDR3 is CASKQGAVSYGYTF. The CDR3 coding sequence is TGTGCCAGTAAACAGGGGGCCGTCAGCTATGGCTACACCTTC. J is TRBJ1-2 and V is TRBV19; TRBD1 agrees at 9 bases. Germline V gene sequence: CDR1 LNHDA, CDR2 SQIVND (reference sequence). The CDR3 sequence is 14 residues long. The ends lost 7 bases at V and 4 bases at J; junction bases unmatched: 7.

This clone was seen a single time. The chain employs TRBV4-2 and TRBJ2-1; 10 nucleotides line up with TRBD2. This CDR3 contains 20 residues. CDR1 and CDR2 (germline): LGHNA, YNFKEQ. After removal of 0 bases from V and 0 bases from J, the junction contained 11 bases not matched to a gene. CDR3 sequence: CASSQDSGGPVTSSYNEQFF. As DNA, the CDR3 is TGTGCCAGCAGCCAAGATAGCGGGGGGCCAGTGACGAGCTCCTACAATGAGCAGTTCTTC.

This clone was counted a few times. In DNA form, the CDR3 reads TGTGCCAGCAGCCCCCTCGGACAGGCCTACGAGCAGTACTTC. This codes for CASSPLGQAYEQYF. The V call is TRBV11-3, the J call TRBJ2-7; 7 bases map to TRBD1. CDR3 length: 14 amino acids. Trimming cost V 5 bases and J 2 bases; bases outside gene matches: 6. Germline lookup yields CDR1 SGHNT and CDR2 YENEEA.

This rearrangement joins TRBV7-9 to TRBJ2-3, with TRBD2 matching 10 bases. This CDR3 is built from 14 residues. Trimming cost V 3 bases and J 8 bases; bases outside gene matches: 5. From germline, CDR1 is SEHNR and CDR2 FQNEAQ (reference sequence). The DNA for the CDR3 is TGTGCCAGCAGCTTTCTAGCGGGGGAATCTACGCAGTATTTT. This translates into CASSFLAGESTQYF.

V is TRBV11-2 and J is TRBJ1-2; the match to TRBD1 covers 7 bases. There are 16 residues in the CDR3. Germline V gives CDR1 SGHAT, CDR2 FQNNGV. V shed 5 bases, J shed 3 bases, and the junction held 12 bases outside the gene matches. CDR3 residues: CASSRLSDRIYYGYTF. CDR3 bases: TGTGCCAGCAGCAGATTATCGGACAGGATCTACTATGGCTACACCTTC.